This T cell receptor (beta chain) was obtained from a study of naive and memory T cell subsets. The library had UMIs added by 3' ligation of an oligonucleotide to TCR cDNA. Cells were not sorted; total RNA input targeted about 1 to 1000 ng. Whole-study findings and limits: TCR transcript changes with activation or differentiation may affect this RNA method.

This clonotype appeared many times. Its antigen is not identified. Ligated cDNA underwent four rounds of PCR with nested alpha and beta constant region primers and SP2. Reverse transcription of blood and skin TCR RNA was primed at alpha and beta constant regions. MiXCR, applied by TCRdb to the 5' RACE reads, yields one record per CDR3 protein. There are about 62,000 distinct CDR3 sequences in the sample; 8% to 9% occur only once, and roughly a fifth lies in the top ten. V gave up 5 bases and J gave up 6 bases; unmatched junction bases: 11. Germline CDR1 and CDR2: SGHNT and YENEEA. This CDR3 spans 15 amino acids.

V and J are TRBV11-3 and TRBJ2-3; 7 positions agree with TRBD2. The receptor was derived from a female donor in good health. The CDR3 region is CASSPGLVPADTQYF. The DNA of the CDR3 is TGTGCCAGCAGCCCTGGACTAGTTCCGGCGGATACGCAGTATTTT.